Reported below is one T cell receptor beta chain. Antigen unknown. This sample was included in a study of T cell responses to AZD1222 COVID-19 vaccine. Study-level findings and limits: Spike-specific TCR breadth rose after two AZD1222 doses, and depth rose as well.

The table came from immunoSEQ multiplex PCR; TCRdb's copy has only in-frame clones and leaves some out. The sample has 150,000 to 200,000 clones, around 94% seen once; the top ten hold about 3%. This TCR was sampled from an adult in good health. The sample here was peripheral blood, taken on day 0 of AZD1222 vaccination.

CDR3 in DNA: TGCGCCAGCAGTGGATTCGACAATGAGCAGTTCTTC. This encodes CASSGFDNEQFF. The chain links TRBV10-1 to TRBJ2-1, with D hard to call. CDR3 length equals 12 residues. Trimming took 4 bases from V and 5 from J, leaving 6 bases between them. CDR1 and CDR2 from the germline V gene are WNHNN and SYGVQD (reference sequence).